This T cell receptor (beta chain) was documented in a study of cytomegalovirus exposure and HLA in healthy donors. Researchers ran the PCR with 60 Vbeta and 13 Jbeta primers. Data came from immunoSEQ multiplex PCR; TCRdb stores just in-frame clones and leaves some out. Of under 200,000 clones listed, roughly 80% are singletons. About this clone: Its antigen is unknown.

Study-level findings and limits: In a later analysis, a missense DCLRE1C variant was linked to TCR beta V- and J-gene trimming.

Trimming cost V 0 bases and J 2 bases, with 9 bases left between them. The CDR3 has 14 amino acids. Germline V gene lookup returns CDR1 SGHRS and CDR2 YFSETQ. Source material: PBMCs. The sequence came from a woman in her forties or fifties in good health and CMV-seropositive. V and J are TRBV5-1 and TRBJ2-7; perhaps TRBD1 as D (5 bases). The CDR3 is CASSLEGETYEQYF. Here the CDR3 DNA reads TGCGCCAGCAGCTTGGAAGGGGAAACCTACGAGCAGTACTTC.